The clone carrying this T cell receptor (beta chain) was observed a handful of times. Antigen unknown. The treatment denotes: roughly 10-day PBMC culture with coronavirus spike peptide pools or control peptides (ViraFEST assay). CD4+ T lymphocytes from the unexposed donor were collected before the COVID-19 pandemic (2011-2018). ViraFEST used peptide pools to expand antigen-specific T cells, then sequenced TCRs. The CDR3 consists of 14 residues. V shed 6 bases and J shed 4 bases, with 15 bases lying between them. The sample originates from a study of vaccination and CD4 T cells after COVID-19. Overall study: Median draw time for post-COVID samples was roughly 100 days post-diagnosis (range 35 to 161).

The Oncomine TCR Beta short-read assay generated sequence data from the DNA of cultured CD4+ T cells. TCRdb itself ran the PCR reads through MiXCR, one entry per CDR3 protein. The sample holds nearly 8,500 distinct CDR3 sequences, approximately 37% seen once. Material: CD4+ T cells from blood, cultured in vitro. The chain uses TRBV12-3 or TRBV12-4 and TRBJ2-5; unclear D gene. The clonotype comes from a human donor in good health. This CDR3 reads CASSPPTRLETQYF. As DNA, the CDR3 is TGTGCCAGCAGCCCCCCAACGAGATTAGAGACCCAGTACTTC.